What follows is one T cell receptor beta chain and its context. Its matching antigen is unknown. These data come from a study of cytomegalovirus exposure and HLA in healthy donors. Study as a whole: Earlier findings included about 120 million unique TCR beta sequences obtained from about 180 million T cells. Study-wide findings and caveats: A later analysis revealed that TCR association rates differed between HLA loci, peaking at DRB1 and bottoming out at HLA-C. In vitro testing confirmed a few CMV-associated chains as specific for CMV antigens. Researchers reported in a later analysis that common viral pathogens appeared linked to several top clusters.

Germline CDR1 is KGHSH and CDR2 is LQKENI. The CDR3 is 15 amino acids. V lost 3 bases and J 10 bases, leaving 19 bases between the germline ends. Primers included in the PCR were 60 Vbeta and 13 Jbeta primers. TCRdb's copy holds only in-frame clones and misses some; the assay was immunoSEQ multiplex PCR. The repertoire holds about 140,000 clones, with roughly 80% as singletons. Sequencing input: PBMCs. This receptor was identified in a female donor in good health and CMV-seronegative. This sequence joins TRBV18 and TRBJ1-5, with D perhaps matching TRBD1 (6 bases). CDR3: CASSPSGTSAGPQHF. The CDR3 nucleotides are TGTGCCAGCTCACCCTCCGGGACATCGGCCGGACCCCAGCATTTT.